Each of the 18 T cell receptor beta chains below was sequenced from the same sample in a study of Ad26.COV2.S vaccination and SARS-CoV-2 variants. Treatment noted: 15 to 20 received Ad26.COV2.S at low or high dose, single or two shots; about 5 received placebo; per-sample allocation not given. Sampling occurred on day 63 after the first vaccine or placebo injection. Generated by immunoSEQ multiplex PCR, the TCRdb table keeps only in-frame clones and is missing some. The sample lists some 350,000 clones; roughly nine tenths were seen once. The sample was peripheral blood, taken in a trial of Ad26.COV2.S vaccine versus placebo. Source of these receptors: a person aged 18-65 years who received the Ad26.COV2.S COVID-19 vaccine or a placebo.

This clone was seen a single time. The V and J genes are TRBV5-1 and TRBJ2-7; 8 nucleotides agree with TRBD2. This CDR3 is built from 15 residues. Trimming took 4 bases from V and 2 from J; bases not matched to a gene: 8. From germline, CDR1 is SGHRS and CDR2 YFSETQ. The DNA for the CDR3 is TGCGCCAGCAGCCCGAGCGGGAGTGTCGCCTACGAGCAGTACGTC. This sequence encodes CASSPSGSVAYEQYV.

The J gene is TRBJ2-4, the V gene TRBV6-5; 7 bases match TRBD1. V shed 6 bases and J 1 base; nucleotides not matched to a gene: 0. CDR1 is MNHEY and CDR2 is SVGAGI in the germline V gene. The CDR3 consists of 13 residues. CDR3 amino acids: CASRDRAKNIQYF. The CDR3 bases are TGTGCCAGCAGGGACAGGGCCAAAAACATTCAGTACTTC.

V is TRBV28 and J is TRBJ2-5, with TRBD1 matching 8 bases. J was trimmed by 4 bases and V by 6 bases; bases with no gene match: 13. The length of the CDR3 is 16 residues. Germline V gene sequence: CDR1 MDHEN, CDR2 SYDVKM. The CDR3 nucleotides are TGTGCCAGCAGACCACCACGGGACAGGTCCCTAGAGACCCAGTACTTC. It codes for CASRPPRDRSLETQYF.

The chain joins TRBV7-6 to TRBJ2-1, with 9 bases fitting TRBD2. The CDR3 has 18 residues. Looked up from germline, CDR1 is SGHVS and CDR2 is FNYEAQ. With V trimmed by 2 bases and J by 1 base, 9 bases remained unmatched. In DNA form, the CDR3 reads TGTGCCAGCAGCTTAAGGCGGGAGGGCCCAACATCCTACAATGAGCAGTTCTTC. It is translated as CASSLRREGPTSYNEQFF. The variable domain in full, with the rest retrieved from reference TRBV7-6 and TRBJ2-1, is GAGVSQSPRYKVTKRGQDVALRCDPISGHVSLYWYRQALGQGPEFLTYFNYEAQQDKSGLPNDRFSAERPEGSISTLTIQRTEQRDSAMYRCASSLRREGPTSYNEQFFGPGTRLTVL.

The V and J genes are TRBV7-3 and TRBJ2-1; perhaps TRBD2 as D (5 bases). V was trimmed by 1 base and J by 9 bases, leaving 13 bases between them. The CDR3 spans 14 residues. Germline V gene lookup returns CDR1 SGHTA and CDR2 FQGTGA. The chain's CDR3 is CASSLMHAGGEQFF. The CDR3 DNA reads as TGTGCCAGCAGCTTAATGCACGCGGGCGGTGAGCAGTTCTTC.

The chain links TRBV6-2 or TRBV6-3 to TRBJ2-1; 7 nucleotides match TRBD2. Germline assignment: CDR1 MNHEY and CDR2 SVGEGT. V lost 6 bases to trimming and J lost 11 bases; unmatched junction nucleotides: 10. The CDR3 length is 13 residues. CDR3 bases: TGTGCCAGCAGCCTACCGACTAGCTCCAAGCAGTTCTTC. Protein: CASSLPTSSKQFF.

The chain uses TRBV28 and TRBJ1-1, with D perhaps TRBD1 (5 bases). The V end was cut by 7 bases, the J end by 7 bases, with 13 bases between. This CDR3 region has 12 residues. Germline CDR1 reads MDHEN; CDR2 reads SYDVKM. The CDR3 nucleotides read TGTGCCAGCATGGGACTGGGACTTGAAGCTTTCTTT. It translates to CASMGLGLEAFF.

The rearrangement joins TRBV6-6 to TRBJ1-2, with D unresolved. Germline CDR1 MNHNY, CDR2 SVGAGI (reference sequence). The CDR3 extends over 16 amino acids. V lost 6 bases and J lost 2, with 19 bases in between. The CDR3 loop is CASRNLGAGPNYGYTF. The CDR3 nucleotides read TGTGCCAGCAGAAACCTTGGCGCAGGCCCCAACTATGGCTACACCTTC.

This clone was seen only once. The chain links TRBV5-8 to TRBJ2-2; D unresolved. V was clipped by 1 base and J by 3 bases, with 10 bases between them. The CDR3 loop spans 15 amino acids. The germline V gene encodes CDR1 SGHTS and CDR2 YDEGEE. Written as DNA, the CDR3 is TGTGCCAGCAGCTTGAATGTGGGTTACACCGGGGAGCTGTTTTTT. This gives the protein CASSLNVGYTGELFF.

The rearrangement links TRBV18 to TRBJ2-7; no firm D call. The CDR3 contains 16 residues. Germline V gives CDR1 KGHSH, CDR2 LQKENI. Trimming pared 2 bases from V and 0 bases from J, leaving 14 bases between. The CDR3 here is CASSPAWSGSSYEQYF. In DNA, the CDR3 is TGTGCCAGCTCACCAGCATGGTCAGGCAGCTCCTACGAGCAGTACTTC.

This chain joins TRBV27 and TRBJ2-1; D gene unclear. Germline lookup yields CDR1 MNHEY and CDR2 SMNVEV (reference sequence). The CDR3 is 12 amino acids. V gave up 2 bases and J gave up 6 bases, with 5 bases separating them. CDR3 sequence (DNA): TGTGCCAGCAGTTTAATAGGCAATGAGCAGTTCTTC. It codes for CASSLIGNEQFF.

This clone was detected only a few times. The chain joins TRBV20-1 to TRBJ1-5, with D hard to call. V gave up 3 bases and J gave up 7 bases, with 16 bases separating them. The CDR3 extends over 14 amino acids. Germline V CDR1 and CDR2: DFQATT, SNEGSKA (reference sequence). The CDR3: CSASIPGGLQPQHF. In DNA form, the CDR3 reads TGCAGTGCTAGTATCCCGGGAGGCTTGCAGCCCCAGCATTTT.

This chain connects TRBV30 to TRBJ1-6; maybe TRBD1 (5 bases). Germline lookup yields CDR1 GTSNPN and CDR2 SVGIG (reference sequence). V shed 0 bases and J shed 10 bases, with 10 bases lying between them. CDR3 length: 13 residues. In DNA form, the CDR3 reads TGTGCCTGGAGTGTATCTGGGGCCTCACCCCTCCACTTT. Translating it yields CAWSVSGASPLHF.

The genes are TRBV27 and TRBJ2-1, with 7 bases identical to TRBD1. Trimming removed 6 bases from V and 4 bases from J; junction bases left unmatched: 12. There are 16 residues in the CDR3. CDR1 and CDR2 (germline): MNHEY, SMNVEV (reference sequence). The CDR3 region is CASSYTGVKGYNEQFF. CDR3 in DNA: TGTGCCAGCAGCTATACAGGGGTAAAGGGGTACAATGAGCAGTTCTTC.

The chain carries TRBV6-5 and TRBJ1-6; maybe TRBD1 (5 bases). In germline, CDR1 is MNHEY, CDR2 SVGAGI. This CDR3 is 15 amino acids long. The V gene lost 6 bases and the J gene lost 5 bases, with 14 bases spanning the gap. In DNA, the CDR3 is TGTGCCAGCAGCAGTTGGGGGACTAATAATTCACCCCTCCACTTT. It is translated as CASSSWGTNNSPLHF.

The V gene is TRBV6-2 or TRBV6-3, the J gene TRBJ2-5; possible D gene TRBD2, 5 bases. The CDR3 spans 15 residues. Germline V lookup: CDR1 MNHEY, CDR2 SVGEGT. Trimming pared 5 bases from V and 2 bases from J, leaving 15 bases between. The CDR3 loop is CASSEDSSSQETQYF. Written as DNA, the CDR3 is TGTGCCAGCAGTGAGGACTCTAGCTCTCAAGAGACCCAGTACTTC.

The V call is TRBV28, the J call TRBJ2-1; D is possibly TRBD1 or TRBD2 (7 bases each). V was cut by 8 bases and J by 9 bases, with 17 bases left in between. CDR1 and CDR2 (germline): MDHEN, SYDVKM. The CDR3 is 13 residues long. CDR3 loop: CASSDREGSEQFF. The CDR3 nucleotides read TGTGCCAGCTCTGACAGGGAGGGGAGTGAGCAGTTCTTC.

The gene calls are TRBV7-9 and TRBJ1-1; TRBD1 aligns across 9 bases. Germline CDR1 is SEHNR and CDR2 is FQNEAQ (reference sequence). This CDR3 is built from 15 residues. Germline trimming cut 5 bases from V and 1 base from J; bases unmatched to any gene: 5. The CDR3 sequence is CASSPGQGRNTEAFF. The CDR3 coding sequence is TGTGCCAGCAGCCCAGGACAGGGGAGGAACACTGAAGCTTTCTTT.